The T cell receptor (beta chain) under discussion was sequenced for a study of response to subunit inactivated influenza vaccine. Study-level points and caveats: Only a handful of new T cells, the authors suggested, are recruited with each seasonal influenza vaccination.

The CDR3 totals 15 residues. The V end lost 5 bases, the J end lost 4 bases, and 15 bases lay between the germline ends. This clonotype was detected ten times or more. Its antigen remains unknown. TCRdb used MiXCR to reprocess the RT-PCR reads, holding one entry per CDR3 protein. The sample has under 850,000 distinct CDR3 sequences, about 18% seen once. The receptor's source is a man aged 50-59 years who received an inactivated influenza vaccine. V is TRBV12-3 or TRBV12-4 and J is TRBJ2-1; D gene unclear. The source material was PBMCs from blood, sampled roughly 5 days after vaccination. CDR3 protein: CASSPQDGLYNEQFF. CDR3 bases: TGTGCCAGCAGTCCGCAGGACGGCCTATACAATGAGCAGTTCTTC.